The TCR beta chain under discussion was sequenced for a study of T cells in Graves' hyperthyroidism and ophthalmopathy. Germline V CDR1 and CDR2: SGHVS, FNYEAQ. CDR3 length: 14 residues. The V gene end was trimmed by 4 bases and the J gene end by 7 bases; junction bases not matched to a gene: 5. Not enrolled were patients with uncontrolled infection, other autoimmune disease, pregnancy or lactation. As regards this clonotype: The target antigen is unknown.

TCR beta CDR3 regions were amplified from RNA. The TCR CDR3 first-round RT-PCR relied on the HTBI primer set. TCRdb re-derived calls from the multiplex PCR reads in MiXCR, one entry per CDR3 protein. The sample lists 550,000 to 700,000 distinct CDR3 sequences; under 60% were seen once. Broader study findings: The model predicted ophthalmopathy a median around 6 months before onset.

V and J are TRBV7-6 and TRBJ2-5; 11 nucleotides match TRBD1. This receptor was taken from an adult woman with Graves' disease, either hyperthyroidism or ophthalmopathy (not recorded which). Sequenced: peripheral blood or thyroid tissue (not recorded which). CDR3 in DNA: TGTGCCAGCAGCTCCGGACAGGGGGCAGGGACCCAGTACTTC. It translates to CASSSGQGAGTQYF.